This is a list of T cell receptor beta chains from one sample in a study of cytomegalovirus exposure and HLA in healthy donors. This table comes from immunoSEQ multiplex PCR, and its TCRdb copy is limited to in-frame clones, with some not included. This sample has roughly 48,000 clones; roughly 73% occur once, and the top ten carry about 3.1%. Sequenced input: PBMCs. The receptors shown here come from a man younger than 35 in good health and CMV-seronegative. CDR3s leave out the opening cysteine and the closing phenylalanine or tryptophan. The D gene is left open where the match is weak.

d_gene	v_gene	j_gene	CDR3aa
TRBD1	TRBV15	TRBJ2-7	ATSPRQGDGEQY
TRBD2	TRBV4-3	TRBJ2-7	ASSLTSGLSYEQY
TRBD1	TRBV19	TRBJ2-5	ASSRSGQILLETQY
.	TRBV28	TRBJ1-1	ASNRGAEAF
.	TRBV15	TRBJ1-5	ATSRDRGNQPQH
.	TRBV5-6	TRBJ2-7	ASSLGASVS
.	TRBV10-1	TRBJ1-1	ASSEQREGGNTEAF
TRBD1	TRBV30	TRBJ2-4	AWRDRVFAKNIQY
TRBD1	TRBV7-6	TRBJ1-4	ASSLGQGSEKLF
.	TRBV7-9	TRBJ2-5	ASSLMSGKETQY
.	TRBV4-3	TRBJ2-5	ASSQEIRGETQY
TRBD2	TRBV10-2	TRBJ2-4	ASSDSPGGAGDIQY
TRBD2	TRBV11-2	TRBJ2-3	ASSWKLADTQY
TRBD1	TRBV5-1	TRBJ1-5	ASSEGQGAQPQH
TRBD1	TRBV5-1	TRBJ1-1	ASSQQTGPFSEAF
TRBD2	TRBV6-5	TRBJ2-5	ASSLRLAGGLETQY
.	TRBV29-1	TRBJ2-2	SANEAGGTGELF
.	TRBV6-1	TRBJ2-3	ASIRVDTQY
.	TRBV6-9	TRBJ1-2	ASSPHSQVFNYGYT